The next 4 T cell receptor beta chains were all read from a single sample in a study of vaccination and CD4 T cells after COVID-19 (dated by TCRdb to between 2021 and 2023). The treatment or condition label for this specimen denotes: approximately nine-day PBMC culture with coronavirus spike peptide pools or control peptides (ViraFEST assay). The antigens these receptors bind are not known. The library was generated by PCR. The sequencing machine was an Illumina iSeq 100. DNA from cultured CD4+ T cells was subjected to TCR sequencing with the Oncomine TCR Beta short-read assay at the Johns Hopkins FTIC core. Starting from the raw public reads, TCRdb applied fastp trimming at Q25, assembled clones with MiXCR and retained in-frame beta chains. One record per CDR3 amino acid sequence lists the most common genes and DNA. For this sample there are over 15,000 distinct CDR3 sequences; 48% appear just once. The ten largest clones take up about 16% of the sample.

Specimen: CD4+ T cells from blood, cultured in vitro, collected before SARS-CoV-2 vaccination. Every receptor here comes from a human donor who had recovered from COVID-19.

The V call is TRBV4-1, the J call TRBJ2-5; D uncertain. From germline, CDR1 is MGHRA and CDR2 YSYEKL. V lost 0 bases to trimming and J lost 5 bases, with 10 bases between them. The CDR3 extends over 14 amino acids. CDR3 sequence (DNA): TGCGCCAGCAGCCAAGATTTAGCTCGGGAGACCCAGTACTTC. Amino acid sequence: CASSQDLARETQYF.

The chain employs TRBV20-1 and TRBJ2-1; TRBD2 agrees at 11 bases. Germline V gene sequence: CDR1 DFQATT, CDR2 SNEGSKA (reference sequence). The CDR3 is 13 residues long. CDR3 region: CSVTSGIVYEQFF. The CDR3 DNA is TGCAGCGTGACTAGCGGGATAGTGTATGAGCAGTTCTTC.

This chain uses TRBV6-1 with TRBJ2-4; the D gene is possibly TRBD2 (6 bases). This CDR3 is 16 amino acids long. In germline, CDR1 is MNHNS, CDR2 SASEGT. The V end lost 7 bases, the J end lost 2 bases, and 18 bases lay between the germline ends. CDR3 amino acids: CASTPDPAGSKNIQYF. The CDR3 DNA reads TGTGCCAGCACCCCGGACCCGGCGGGGTCCAAAAACATTCAGTACTTC.

V is TRBV6-1 and J is TRBJ1-6; D gene uncertain. This CDR3 region has 15 residues. V lost 4 bases to trimming and J lost 2 bases, with 9 bases between them. Germline loops: CDR1 MNHNS, CDR2 SASEGT. For the CDR3, the DNA is TGTGCCAGCAGTGGAAACCGGGCCTATAATTCACCCCTCCACTTT. Translated: CASSGNRAYNSPLHF.